These 28 T cell receptor beta chains came from one sample sequenced in a study of shared clonotypes between healthy human individuals. Sequencing was performed with immunoSEQ multiplex PCR; in TCRdb, only in-frame clones are kept and a portion is missing. The sample records approximately 2,300,000 clones, 85% to 95% being singletons. Specimen: naive CD4+ T cells from PBMCs. Subset: CD45RA+ positively selected. Source of these receptors: a man younger than 35 in good health. Some clones in this sample may be carry-over from other donors' samples.

The chain joins TRBV30 to TRBJ2-3, with 10 bases that match TRBD2. Germline V CDR1 and CDR2: GTSNPN, SVGIG (reference sequence). The J segment lost 2 bases and the V segment lost 6 bases, leaving 20 bases of the junction unmatched. The CDR3 runs to 19 residues. The CDR3 reads CACLSYGASGGLTTDTQYF. The CDR3 DNA follows: TGTGCCTGTCTATCGTACGGGGCTAGCGGGGGCCTAACCACAGATACGCAGTATTTT.

V usage is TRBV6-1 and J usage is TRBJ2-2; TRBD1 aligns across 9 bases. Germline V gene lookup returns CDR1 MNHNS and CDR2 SASEGT. The CDR3 extends over 17 amino acids. V gave up 0 bases and J gave up 4 bases; unmatched junction bases: 6. The DNA of the CDR3 is TGTGCCAGCAGTGAAGCGCCAGGACAGGGGCCCACCGGGGAGCTGTTTTTT. It codes for CASSEAPGQGPTGELFF.

The rearrangement joins TRBV28 to TRBJ1-2; a possible D gene is TRBD1 (5 bases). CDR3 length: 14 residues. Germline-derived CDR1 and CDR2 are MDHEN and SYDVKM. Trimming removed 3 bases at V and 8 bases at J, with 16 bases between. CDR3 in DNA: TGTGCCAGCAGTTTTGGTCAGGGAGGGCGCGGCTACACCTTC. As protein: CASSFGQGGRGYTF.

The V gene is TRBV27, the J gene TRBJ2-7; TRBD2 agrees at 8 bases. The CDR3 spans 16 residues. The germline CDR1 and CDR2 sequences are MNHEY and SMNVEV (reference sequence). After removal of 5 bases from V and 4 bases from J, the junction contained 13 bases not matched to a gene. CDR3 region: CASSPGTALAVYEQYF. CDR3 DNA: TGTGCCAGCAGTCCCGGGACCGCACTAGCGGTTTACGAGCAGTACTTC.

In its sample, this clone was seen a few times. V usage is TRBV19 and J usage is TRBJ2-3, with 11 nucleotides matching TRBD2. The CDR3 consists of 14 residues. Germline V lookup: CDR1 LNHDA, CDR2 SQIVND (reference sequence). V gave up 6 bases and J gave up 5 bases; unmatched junction bases: 4. Written as DNA, the CDR3 is TGTGCCAGTAGGGCACTAGCGGGGGTAGATACGCAGTATTTT. It yields the protein CASRALAGVDTQYF.

This CDR3 reads CASNRDTQETQYF. The CDR3 bases are TGCGCCAGCAACCGGGACACCCAAGAGACCCAGTACTTC. The chain links TRBV5-1 to TRBJ2-5, with D possibly TRBD1 on 6 matching bases. The ends were cut back, 6 bases at V and 1 base at J, with 10 bases in the middle. This CDR3 contains 13 residues. Germline V gene lookup returns CDR1 SGHRS and CDR2 YFSETQ. The full variable domain, with the rest looked up from reference TRBV5-1 and TRBJ2-5, is KAGVTQTPRYLIKTRGQQVTLSCSPISGHRSVSWYQQTPGQGLQFLFEYFSETQRNKGNFPGRFSGRQFSNSRSEMNVSTLELGDSALYLCASNRDTQETQYFGPGTRLLVL.

This chain uses TRBV11-3 with TRBJ2-1; TRBD2 might be the D (5 bases). The CDR3 has 17 residues. Between the trimmed V and J ends, which lost 0 bases and 5 bases, there was a span of 17 bases. The germline V gene encodes CDR1 SGHNT and CDR2 YENEEA. The CDR3 bases are TGTGCCAGCAGCTTAGAAGTTTCCGGGATGGCCAACAATGAGCAGTTCTTC. Protein product: CASSLEVSGMANNEQFF.

The count of this clone is one. J is TRBJ2-6 and V is TRBV29-1; perhaps D is TRBD1 or TRBD2 (5 bases each). The CDR3 contains 14 residues. The germline V gene encodes CDR1 SQVTM and CDR2 ANQGSEA. V was shortened by 6 bases and J by 2 bases, with 11 bases between the two germline ends. CDR3 DNA sequence: TGCAGCGTGCAGCGAGGGGCTGGGGCCAACGTCCTGACTTTC. Translated, it gives CSVQRGAGANVLTF.

The chain uses TRBV5-6 and TRBJ2-3, with D perhaps matching TRBD1 or TRBD2 (6 bases each). The CDR3 is made up of 17 amino acids. The ends were cut back, 4 bases at V and 1 base at J, with 19 bases in the middle. Germline-derived CDR1 and CDR2 are SGHDT and YYEEEE. CDR3 sequence reads: CASSLLHSRGGTDTQYF. In nucleotides, the CDR3 is TGTGCCAGCAGCCTACTCCATAGTAGGGGGGGCACAGATACGCAGTATTTT.

The chain combines TRBV4-2 with TRBJ2-1; no reliable D call. The V end lost 0 bases, the J end lost 9 bases, and 9 bases lay between the germline ends. The CDR3 has 13 amino acids. Germline CDR1 LGHNA, CDR2 YNFKEQ. The CDR3 is CASSQDKWREQFF. CDR3 nucleotide sequence: TGTGCCAGCAGCCAAGATAAGTGGCGTGAGCAGTTCTTC.

The chain carries TRBV28 and TRBJ2-3, with 9 bases identical to TRBD2. Germline V gene lookup returns CDR1 MDHEN and CDR2 SYDVKM. Germline trimming cut 5 bases from V and 0 bases from J; bases unmatched to any gene: 6. The CDR3 totals 16 residues. The CDR3: CASSPGTSLSTDTQYF. For the CDR3, the DNA is TGTGCCAGCAGTCCCGGGACTAGCCTCAGCACAGATACGCAGTATTTT.

The chain joins TRBV19 to TRBJ1-1, with D perhaps TRBD1 (5 bases). The V end was cut by 5 bases, the J end by 1 base, with 17 bases between. The CDR3 sequence is 16 residues long. The V gene's germline CDR1 is LNHDA and CDR2 SQIVND (reference sequence). CDR3 region: CASSGIFGARNTEAFF. The CDR3 nucleotides read TGTGCCAGTAGTGGCATCTTTGGGGCGCGGAACACTGAAGCTTTCTTT. Together with reference TRBV19 and TRBJ1-1, the CDR3 gives the full variable domain: DGGITQSPKYLFRKEGQNVTLSCEQNLNHDAMYWYRQDPGQGLRLIYYSQIVNDFQKGDIAEGYSVSREKKESFPLTVTSAQKNPTAFYLCASSGIFGARNTEAFFGQGTRLTVV.

The rearrangement joins TRBV19 to TRBJ2-3; D might be TRBD2 (6 bases). Germline assignment: CDR1 LNHDA and CDR2 SQIVND (reference sequence). CDR3 size: 18 residues. V lost 3 bases to trimming and J lost 4 bases, with 23 bases between them. In DNA form, the CDR3 reads TGTGCCAGTAGTATCGGGGATTCGTACGGGAGAGGGGCAGATACGCAGTATTTT. Its protein product is CASSIGDSYGRGADTQYF.

The V call is TRBV9, the J call TRBJ2-5, with D possibly matching TRBD2 (5 bases). The CDR3 consists of 15 residues. V lost 3 bases to trimming and J lost 5 bases, with 17 bases between them. Germline V gene data show CDR1 as SGDLS and CDR2 as YYNGEE. Here the CDR3 reads CASSAVPGFQETQYF. The CDR3 nucleotides are TGTGCCAGCAGCGCCGTCCCGGGGTTCCAGGAGACCCAGTACTTC.

V usage is TRBV7-2 and J usage is TRBJ2-7; D may be TRBD1 (5 bases). CDR1 and CDR2 (germline): SGHTA, FQGNSA. The V gene lost 4 bases and the J gene lost 2 bases, with 12 bases spanning the gap. The CDR3 length is 14 residues. The CDR3 reads CASSSALTAYEQYF. The CDR3, as DNA: TGTGCCAGCAGCTCAGCACTGACAGCCTACGAGCAGTACTTC.

This chain links TRBV7-9 with TRBJ2-1; 7 bases map to TRBD1. The CDR3 covers 13 residues. J was trimmed by 8 bases and V by 6 bases; bases with no gene match: 7. Germline CDR1 and CDR2: SEHNR and FQNEAQ (reference sequence). The CDR3 is CASRPQGGDEQFF. The CDR3 DNA follows: TGTGCCAGCAGACCACAAGGGGGCGATGAGCAGTTCTTC.

The chain links TRBV5-6 to TRBJ2-5; D not certain. The better agreement between TRBJ2-7 and the DNA end casts doubt on the J call. The CDR3 has 12 residues. CDR1 and CDR2 from the germline V gene are SGHDT and YYEEEE. The CDR3 here is CASSLSRVEQYF. The CDR3, as DNA: TGTGCCAGCAGCTTGTCTCGGGTCGAGCAGTACTTC.

The CDR3 region is CASSIVAAFNEQFF. CDR3 nucleotide sequence: TGTGCCAGCAGTATTGTTGCGGCTTTCAATGAGCAGTTCTTC. The J gene is TRBJ2-1, the V gene TRBV6-5; D gene ambiguous. Deletions cut 5 bases from V and 6 bases from J, with 14 bases between. Germline loops: CDR1 MNHEY, CDR2 SVGAGI. The CDR3 contains 14 residues.

CDR3 DNA sequence: TGTGCCAGCAGCTTGGGAGGCTGGGGAGGGACGGGGACCATTCAGTACTTC. As protein: CASSLGGWGGTGTIQYF. The rearrangement joins TRBV5-6 to TRBJ2-4; 7 bases are shared with TRBD2. Germline V CDR1 and CDR2: SGHDT, YYEEEE. The V gene end was trimmed by 0 bases and the J gene end by 9 bases; junction bases not matched to a gene: 15. This CDR3 region has 17 residues.

V is TRBV13 and J is TRBJ2-7, with 9 bases matching TRBD2. After removal of 5 bases from V and 2 bases from J, the junction contained 7 bases not matched to a gene. This CDR3 comprises 15 residues. From germline, CDR1 is PRHDT and CDR2 FYEKMQ (reference sequence). The CDR3 DNA reads as TGTGCCAGCAGCCTCCGCGGGGGGGCCCCCTACGAGCAGTACTTC. Protein: CASSLRGGAPYEQYF.

The V gene is TRBV28, the J gene TRBJ2-1, with TRBD2 identical over 13 bases. CDR1 is MDHEN and CDR2 is SYDVKM in the germline V gene. Germline trimming cut 6 bases from V and 10 bases from J; bases unmatched to any gene: 0. The CDR3 extends over 12 amino acids. In DNA, the CDR3 is TGTGCCAGCAGACTAGCGGGAGGGGAGCAGTTCTTC. Translation: CASRLAGGEQFF. The complete variable domain, with remaining parts taken from reference TRBV28 and TRBJ2-1, reads DVKVTQSSRYLVKRTGEKVFLECVQDMDHENMFWYRQDPGLGLRLIYFSYDVKMKEKGDIPEGYSVSREKKERFSLILESASTNQTSMYLCASRLAGGEQFFGPGTRLTVL.

The chain combines TRBV30 with TRBJ1-1; TRBD1 is a possible D gene (5 bases). Trimming shortened V by 4 bases and J by 4 bases, and 13 bases separated the two germline ends. CDR1 is GTSNPN and CDR2 is SVGIG in the germline V gene (reference sequence). The CDR3 extends over 13 amino acids. DNA for the CDR3: TGTGCCTGGACTTTTCAAAGGGGCACTGAAGCTTTCTTT. It translates to CAWTFQRGTEAFF.

This clone was recorded only once. The V call is TRBV5-1, the J call TRBJ2-1; D gene unclear. This CDR3 contains 12 residues. Trimming took off 2 bases at V and 7 bases at J, with 7 bases between the two ends. Germline V gene lookup returns CDR1 SGHRS and CDR2 YFSETQ. Here the CDR3 reads CASSLTSNEQFF. CDR3 DNA sequence: TGCGCCAGCAGCTTAACGTCGAATGAGCAGTTCTTC.

The genes are TRBV5-1 and TRBJ1-5; 10 bases match TRBD1. Losses at the gene ends were 3 bases for V and 5 bases for J; bases not matched to a gene: 5. From germline, CDR1 is SGHRS and CDR2 YFSETQ. CDR3 length: 15 amino acids. This chain's CDR3 is CASSSGTGVDQPQHF. The CDR3 coding sequence is TGCGCCAGCAGCTCCGGGACAGGGGTGGATCAGCCCCAGCATTTT.

The CDR3 here is CASSQGPGRNTGELFF. The CDR3 bases are TGCGCCAGCAGCCAAGGGCCAGGGCGGAACACCGGGGAGCTGTTTTTT. The chain couples TRBV4-1 to TRBJ2-2; a possible D gene is TRBD1 (5 bases). CDR3 length: 16 residues. V dropped 1 base and J dropped 1 base, with 10 bases sitting between them. CDR1 MGHRA and CDR2 YSYEKL come from the germline V gene.

This clone was counted only a few times. The chain combines TRBV5-1 with TRBJ1-2; D might be TRBD1 (6 bases). CDR3 length: 14 residues. Germline loops: CDR1 SGHRS, CDR2 YFSETQ. V shed 4 bases and J shed 7 bases, with 17 bases lying between them. CDR3 amino acids: CASSTGQVRGGYTF. The CDR3, as DNA: TGCGCCAGCAGCACGGGACAAGTTAGAGGTGGCTACACCTTC.

This rearrangement joins TRBV5-5 to TRBJ2-1; weak D call: TRBD2 (5 bases). Germline CDR1 and CDR2: SGHKS and YYEKEE (reference sequence). With 5 bases removed from V and 4 bases from J, the gap between germline ends came to 19 bases. This CDR3 comprises 16 residues. CDR3 amino acids: CASSTNIGISYNEQFF. The CDR3 coding sequence is TGTGCCAGCAGTACAAACATCGGGATTAGTTACAATGAGCAGTTCTTC.

This rearrangement joins TRBV15 to TRBJ2-3; the D gene is possibly TRBD2 (6 bases). The CDR3 is made up of 17 amino acids. Trimming took 0 bases from V and 4 from J, leaving 17 bases between them. Germline V gives CDR1 LNHNV, CDR2 YYDKDF (reference sequence). CDR3 protein: CATSRDTGVGSPDTQYF. The DNA of the CDR3 is TGTGCCACCAGCAGAGACACGGGGGTAGGGAGCCCAGATACGCAGTATTTT.